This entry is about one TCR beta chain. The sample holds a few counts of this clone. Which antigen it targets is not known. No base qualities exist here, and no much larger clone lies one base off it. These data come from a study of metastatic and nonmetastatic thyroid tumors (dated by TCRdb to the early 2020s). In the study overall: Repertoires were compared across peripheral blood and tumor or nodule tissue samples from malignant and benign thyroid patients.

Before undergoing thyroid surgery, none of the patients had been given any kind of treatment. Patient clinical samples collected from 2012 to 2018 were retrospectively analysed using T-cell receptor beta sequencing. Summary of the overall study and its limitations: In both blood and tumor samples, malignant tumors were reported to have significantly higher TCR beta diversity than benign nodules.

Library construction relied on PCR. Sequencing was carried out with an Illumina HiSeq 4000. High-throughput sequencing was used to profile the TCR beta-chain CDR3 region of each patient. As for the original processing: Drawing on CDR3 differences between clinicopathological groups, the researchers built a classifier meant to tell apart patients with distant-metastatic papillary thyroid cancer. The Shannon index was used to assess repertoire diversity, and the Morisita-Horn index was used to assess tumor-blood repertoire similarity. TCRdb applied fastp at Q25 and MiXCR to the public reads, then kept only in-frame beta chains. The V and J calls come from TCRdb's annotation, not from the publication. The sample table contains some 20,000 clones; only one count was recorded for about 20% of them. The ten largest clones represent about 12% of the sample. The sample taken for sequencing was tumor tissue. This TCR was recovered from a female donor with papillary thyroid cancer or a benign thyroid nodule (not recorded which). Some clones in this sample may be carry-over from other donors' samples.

The CDR3 here reads CASSRQSVIPSFVNTEAFF. The nucleotide sequence reads TGTGCCAGCAGTAGACAGTCTGTGATTCCCTCTTTCGTGAACACTGAAGCTTTCTTT. The chain is encoded by TRBV6-5 joined to TRBJ1-1, and TRBD1 may be the D gene, going by 5 matching bases. Via the germline V gene, CDR1 is MNHEY and CDR2 SVGAGI. Including the terminal cysteine and phenylalanine, the CDR3 comprises 19 residues. Solely the CDR3 DNA is kept, with 57 bases framed from the first base. V is shortened by 5 bases, J by 0 bases, and the region joining them spans 25 bases.